This paragraph reports one T cell receptor (beta chain). Its target is unknown. This entry belongs to a study of cytomegalovirus exposure and HLA in healthy donors. The study's findings and limits: Among the most significant clusters, several appeared linked to common viral pathogens in a later analysis. It was reportedly the case that the classifier diagnosed cytomegalovirus status with high specificity and sensitivity.

PCR involved 60 Vbeta and 13 Jbeta primers. Clones were sequenced by immunoSEQ multiplex PCR, and TCRdb holds only the in-frame ones, with some missing. This sample has around 160,000 clones; 60% to 80% occur once, and the top ten carry more than 1.4%. The CDR3 runs 14 residues. Germline V gene lookup returns CDR1 KGHSH and CDR2 LQKENI. V lost 2 bases to trimming and J lost 3 bases; unmatched junction nucleotides: 1. This sequence joins TRBV18 and TRBJ2-7, with 10 nucleotides matching TRBD1. This receptor was obtained from a male donor in good health and CMV-seronegative. Sequencing used PBMCs. Here the CDR3 DNA reads TGTGCCAGCTCACCAGGGACAGGGGTCTACGAGCAGTACTTC. This sequence encodes CASSPGTGVYEQYF.